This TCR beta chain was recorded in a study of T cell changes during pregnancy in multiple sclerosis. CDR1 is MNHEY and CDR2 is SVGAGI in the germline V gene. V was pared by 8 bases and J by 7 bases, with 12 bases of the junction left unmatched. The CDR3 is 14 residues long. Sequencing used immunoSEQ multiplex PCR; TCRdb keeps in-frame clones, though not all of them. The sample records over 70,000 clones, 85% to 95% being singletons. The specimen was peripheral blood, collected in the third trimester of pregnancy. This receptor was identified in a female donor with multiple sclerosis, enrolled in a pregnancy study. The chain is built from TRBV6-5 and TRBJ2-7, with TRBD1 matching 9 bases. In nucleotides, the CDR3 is TGTGCCAGCGCCCGGGACAGGGCGCATCAGGAGCAGTACTTC. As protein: CASARDRAHQEQYF.